Each of the 28 T cell receptor beta chains below was sequenced from the same sample in a study of shared clonotypes between healthy human individuals. Naive CD8 isolation took CD45RO-negative cells positively selected for CCR7 and excluded terminally differentiated effector memory CD45RA+ cells. Here immunoSEQ multiplex PCR was the method, and the copy in TCRdb shows in-frame clones only, minus some. The data hold 550,000 to 750,000 clones, with around 92% observed a single time. Sequenced: naive CD8+ T cells sorted from blood. Every receptor here comes from a man aged 30 to 39 in good health.

The V and J genes are TRBV4-1 and TRBJ2-7, with 8 bases identical to TRBD2. Germline V gene data show CDR1 as MGHRA and CDR2 as YSYEKL. CDR3 length: 15 amino acids. Unmatched junction bases numbered 6, after V lost 3 bases and J lost 2 bases. The CDR3 loop reads CASSHAGGLTYEQYF. The CDR3 nucleotides are TGCGCCAGCAGCCACGCGGGAGGCTTAACCTACGAGCAGTACTTC.

This chain uses TRBV9 with TRBJ2-6; TRBD1 matches at 11 bases. V shed 0 bases, J shed 3 bases, and the junction held 5 bases outside the gene matches. Germline CDR1 is SGDLS and CDR2 is YYNGEE. The CDR3 is 18 residues long. CDR3 sequence reads: CASSVVGQGAVGANVLTF. The CDR3 coding sequence is TGTGCCAGCAGCGTAGTAGGACAGGGGGCGGTTGGGGCCAACGTCCTGACTTTC.

CDR3 loop: CASSPLETGAYEQYF. CDR3 coding DNA: TGTGCCAGCTCACCATTAGAGACAGGAGCCTACGAGCAGTACTTC. V usage is TRBV18 and J usage is TRBJ2-7; perhaps TRBD1 as D (6 bases). Germline CDR1 KGHSH, CDR2 LQKENI. With 2 bases removed from V and 2 bases from J, the gap between germline ends came to 13 bases. The CDR3 extends over 15 amino acids.

The chain is built from TRBV18 and TRBJ2-6, with TRBD1 matching over 9 bases. The CDR3 spans 17 residues. J gave up 4 bases and V 3 bases, and 7 bases lay outside the gene matches. From germline, CDR1 is KGHSH and CDR2 LQKENI. For the CDR3, the DNA is TGTGCCAGCTCACCCGCCGGGACAGGGTCCGGGGCCAACGTCCTGACTTTC. Its translation is CASSPAGTGSGANVLTF.

DNA for the CDR3: TGTGCCAGCACTCGGGGAGATACGCAGTATTTT. Translation gives CASTRGDTQYF. This sequence joins TRBV27 and TRBJ2-3; D is perhaps TRBD2 (5 bases). The length of the CDR3 is 11 residues. Germline CDR1 MNHEY, CDR2 SMNVEV (reference sequence). V was cut by 7 bases and J by 5 bases, with 7 bases left in between.

V is TRBV7-3 and J is TRBJ2-1; D not certain. Trimming left V 2 bases short and J 2 bases short, with 16 bases between. This CDR3 is built from 17 residues. Per the germline V gene, CDR1 is SGHTA and CDR2 is FQGTGA. In DNA form, the CDR3 reads TGTGCCAGCAGCTTATCAGCTCCTACGTCGCCCTACAATGAGCAGTTCTTC. Residues: CASSLSAPTSPYNEQFF. The entire variable domain, with the rest obtained from reference TRBV7-3 and TRBJ2-1, is as follows: GAGVSQTPSNKVTEKGKYVELRCDPISGHTALYWYRQSLGQGPEFLIYFQGTGAADDSGLPNDRFFAVRPEGSVSTLKIQRTERGDSAVYLCASSLSAPTSPYNEQFFGPGTRLTVL.

The chain is built from TRBV19 and TRBJ1-5; D remains ambiguous. Trimming took off 5 bases at V and 9 bases at J, with 8 bases between the two ends. The CDR3 contains 11 residues. CDR1 LNHDA and CDR2 SQIVND come from the germline V gene (reference sequence). In nucleotides, the CDR3 is TGTGCCAGTAGTGCCCCGGGGCCCCAGCATTTT. Translated: CASSAPGPQHF.

V is TRBV5-4 and J is TRBJ2-1; D ambiguous. The CDR3 sequence is 16 residues long. Trimming took 0 bases from V and 0 from J, leaving 10 bases between them. Germline V gene lookup returns CDR1 SGHNT and CDR2 YYREEE (reference sequence). The CDR3 bases are TGTGCCAGCAGCTTGGATCTATCCAGCTCCTACAATGAGCAGTTCTTC. It translates to CASSLDLSSSYNEQFF.

This chain uses TRBV2 with TRBJ1-1; D uncertain. CDR1 SNHLY and CDR2 FYNNEI come from the germline V gene. CDR3 length: 13 amino acids. The CDR3 bases are TGTGTCCGGGCCCCCCGGAGGAGCACTGAAGCTTTCTTT. This codes for CVRAPRRSTEAFF.

This clone was detected only a few times. V and J are TRBV7-9 and TRBJ1-5; D might be TRBD1 (5 bases). Trimming removed 4 bases at V and 11 bases at J, with 18 bases between. This CDR3 region has 14 residues. CDR1 SEHNR and CDR2 FQNEAQ come from the germline V gene (reference sequence). The CDR3 sequence is CASSSDSGLKSQHF. As DNA, the CDR3 is TGTGCCAGCAGCTCCGACAGCGGGTTAAAGTCCCAGCATTTT.

This clone was picked up one time. The rearrangement joins TRBV5-1 to TRBJ2-7; D uncertain. The CDR3 totals 13 residues. Germline CDR1 reads SGHRS; CDR2 reads YFSETQ. The V and J ends lost 1 base and 0 bases respectively, with 5 bases between them. Here the CDR3 reads CASSLQNSYEQYF. As DNA, the CDR3 is TGCGCCAGCAGCTTGCAGAACTCCTACGAGCAGTACTTC.

The chain links TRBV7-9 to TRBJ2-7; a weak D match, TRBD2 (7 bases). Trimming left V 5 bases short and J 3 bases short, with 11 bases between. CDR3 size: 13 residues. Germline V gives CDR1 SEHNR, CDR2 FQNEAQ (reference sequence). This CDR3 reads CASSRGGHYEQYF. For the CDR3, the DNA is TGTGCCAGCAGCCGCGGGGGCCACTACGAGCAGTACTTC. The full variable domain, rest sourced from reference TRBV7-9 and TRBJ2-7, is DTGVSQNPRHKITKRGQNVTFRCDPISEHNRLYWYRQTLGQGPEFLTYFQNEAQLEKSRLLSDRFSAERPKGSFSTLEIQRTEQGDSAMYLCASSRGGHYEQYFGPGTRLTVT.

This rearrangement joins TRBV9 to TRBJ2-1, with TRBD2 matching over 7 bases. Trimming cost V 3 bases and J 3 bases; bases outside gene matches: 3. Germline-derived CDR1 and CDR2 are SGDLS and YYNGEE. There are 14 residues in the CDR3. The CDR3 protein is CASSDAGVYNEQFF. Here the CDR3 DNA reads TGTGCCAGCAGCGATGCGGGAGTCTACAATGAGCAGTTCTTC.

The J gene is TRBJ1-4, the V gene TRBV6-5; D gene unclear. V lost 1 base and J lost 7, with 10 bases in between. Germline V gene sequence: CDR1 MNHEY, CDR2 SVGAGI. CDR3 length: 14 residues. The CDR3 reads CASSYFAPTEKLFF. CDR3 nucleotides: TGTGCCAGCAGTTACTTCGCGCCCACTGAAAAACTGTTTTTT.

This clone came up a few times. In DNA form, the CDR3 reads TGTGCCAGCAGCGAAACCCCAGGGGCTCCCTACTACGAGCAGTACTTC. This encodes CASSETPGAPYYEQYF. The chain couples TRBV6-1 to TRBJ2-7; D may be TRBD1 (6 bases). This CDR3 has 16 residues. Trimming stripped 6 bases from V and 3 bases from J, with 21 bases between. Looked up from germline, CDR1 is MNHNS and CDR2 is SASEGT.

The chain is built from TRBV7-2 and TRBJ2-5, with D possibly being TRBD1 or TRBD2 (5 bases each). The V and J ends lost 5 bases and 5 bases respectively, with 18 bases between them. CDR1 and CDR2 from the germline V gene are SGHTA and FQGNSA. The length of the CDR3 is 15 residues. DNA of the CDR3: TGTGCCAGCAGCGTCCGGGACCTCTTCGGGGAGACCCAGTACTTC. Translated, it gives CASSVRDLFGETQYF.

The rearrangement links TRBV14 to TRBJ2-7; D possibly matches TRBD1 or TRBD2 (5 bases each). Germline CDR1 reads SGHDN; CDR2 reads FVKESK. The CDR3 is 16 amino acids. Trimming took off 2 bases at V and 3 bases at J, with 17 bases between the two ends. This CDR3 reads CASSQRRDGYVYEQYF. DNA for the CDR3: TGTGCCAGCAGCCAACGCCGGGACGGATACGTCTACGAGCAGTACTTC.

V and J are TRBV7-9 and TRBJ2-1; the match to TRBD1 covers 8 bases. Germline CDR1 is SEHNR and CDR2 is FQNEAQ (reference sequence). Germline trimming cut 5 bases from V and 9 bases from J; bases unmatched to any gene: 18. The CDR3 length is 17 residues. The DNA of the CDR3 is TGTGCCAGCAGCCATGGGGGACAGCACTCACAGGGGGGTGAGCAGTTCTTC. Its protein is CASSHGGQHSQGGEQFF.

The V gene is TRBV27, the J gene TRBJ2-7; D gene uncertain. The length of the CDR3 is 14 residues. The germline V gene has CDR1 MNHEY and CDR2 SMNVEV (reference sequence). V lost 0 bases and J 1 base, leaving 7 bases between the germline ends. The chain's CDR3 is CASSLSSRSYEQYF. CDR3 DNA sequence: TGTGCCAGCAGTTTATCGAGTCGGTCCTACGAGCAGTACTTC.

The chain carries TRBV7-9 and TRBJ1-4, with TRBD1 as a possible D gene (5 bases). The CDR3 extends over 18 amino acids. The V gene's germline CDR1 is SEHNR and CDR2 FQNEAQ (reference sequence). Between the trimmed V and J ends, which lost 5 bases and 0 bases, there was a span of 19 bases. For the CDR3, the DNA is TGTGCCAGCAGCCCCCAGCCGGTGGGGGGTGCAACTAATGAAAAACTGTTTTTT. Translated, it gives CASSPQPVGGATNEKLFF.

As to this clone: The same CDR3 arises from other DNA sequences in this sample as well. V usage is TRBV7-9 and J usage is TRBJ2-7; a possible D gene is TRBD1 (6 bases). This CDR3 region has 13 residues. V shed 4 bases and J shed 3 bases, with 10 bases lying between them. CDR1 is SEHNR and CDR2 is FQNEAQ in the germline V gene (reference sequence). Here the CDR3 reads CASSSGTSYEQYF. Here the CDR3 DNA reads TGTGCCAGCAGCTCCGGGACAAGCTACGAGCAGTACTTC.

The rearrangement joins TRBV28 to TRBJ2-7; D gene unclear. Germline V gene data show CDR1 as MDHEN and CDR2 as SYDVKM. Trimming stripped 4 bases from V and 4 bases from J, with 23 bases between. CDR3 length: 17 residues. CDR3 sequence: CASSSHDYHLTSYEQYF. CDR3 bases: TGTGCCAGCAGTTCACATGATTATCATCTCACCTCTTACGAGCAGTACTTC.

This clone was seen only a few times. The chain combines TRBV28 with TRBJ2-2; the match to TRBD1 covers 9 bases. The CDR3 is made up of 13 amino acids. V trimming: 8 bases; J trimming: 4 bases; junction bases outside the gene matches: 2. CDR1 and CDR2 from the germline V gene are MDHEN and SYDVKM. CDR3 sequence: CASGQGSTGELFF. DNA of the CDR3: TGTGCCAGCGGACAGGGGAGCACCGGGGAGCTGTTTTTT.

The rearrangement links TRBV14 to TRBJ2-1; 12 nucleotides agree with TRBD2. The V gene end was trimmed by 3 bases and the J gene end by 0 bases; junction bases not matched to a gene: 12. There are 20 residues in the CDR3. Germline V gene sequence: CDR1 SGHDN, CDR2 FVKESK. CDR3 sequence: CASSQPGLAGPKSSYNEQFF. The CDR3 DNA reads as TGTGCCAGCAGCCAGCCGGGACTAGCGGGCCCCAAAAGCTCCTACAATGAGCAGTTCTTC.

In this sample, this clone turned up once. The chain employs TRBV5-1 and TRBJ2-3, with D hard to call. CDR1 and CDR2 from the germline V gene are SGHRS and YFSETQ. The ends were cut back, 3 bases at V and 2 bases at J, with 4 bases in the middle. There are 12 residues in the CDR3. This CDR3 is CASSSDTDTQYF. CDR3 coding DNA: TGCGCCAGCAGCTCGGACACAGATACGCAGTATTTT.

The chain joins TRBV7-9 to TRBJ2-2, with 7 bases fitting TRBD2. The CDR3 has 15 amino acids. The germline V gene has CDR1 SEHNR and CDR2 FQNEAQ (reference sequence). Losses at the gene ends were 2 bases for V and 6 bases for J; bases not matched to a gene: 6. The CDR3 DNA is TGTGCCAGCAGCTTACCCTGGGAGGGATCCGGGGAGCTGTTTTTT. It translates to CASSLPWEGSGELFF.

V usage is TRBV27 and J usage is TRBJ2-3, with TRBD2 matching over 7 bases. V shed 4 bases, J shed 3 bases, and the junction held 4 bases outside the gene matches. CDR1 and CDR2 from the germline V gene are MNHEY and SMNVEV (reference sequence). This CDR3 contains 14 residues. The chain's CDR3 is CASSSLAATDTQYF. For the CDR3, the DNA is TGTGCCAGCAGTTCCCTAGCGGCAACAGATACGCAGTATTTT.

The CDR3 is CASSTPLAGGRFEQYF. CDR3 DNA: TGTGCCAGCAGCACCCCCCTAGCGGGAGGCCGTTTCGAGCAGTACTTC. This chain uses TRBV7-9 with TRBJ2-7, with TRBD2 matching over 11 bases. V shed 5 bases and J 6 bases; nucleotides not matched to a gene: 12. The CDR3 has 16 residues. Germline V lookup: CDR1 SEHNR, CDR2 FQNEAQ (reference sequence).